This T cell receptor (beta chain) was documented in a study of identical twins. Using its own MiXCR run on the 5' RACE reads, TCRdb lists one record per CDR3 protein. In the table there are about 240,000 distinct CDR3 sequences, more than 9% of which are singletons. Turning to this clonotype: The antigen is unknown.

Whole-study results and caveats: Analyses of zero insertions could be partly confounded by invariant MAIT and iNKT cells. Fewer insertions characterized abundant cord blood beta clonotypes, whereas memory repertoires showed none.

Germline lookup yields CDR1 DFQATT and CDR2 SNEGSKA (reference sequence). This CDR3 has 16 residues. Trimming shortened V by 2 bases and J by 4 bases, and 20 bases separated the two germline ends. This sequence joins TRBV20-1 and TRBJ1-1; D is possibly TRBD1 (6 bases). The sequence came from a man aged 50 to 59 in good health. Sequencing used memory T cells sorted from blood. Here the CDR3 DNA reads TGCAGTGCTAGACCCATGGCAGGGGAGGTGGGCACTGAAGCTTTCTTT. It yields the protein CSARPMAGEVGTEAFF.